The table lists the clone carrying this TCR beta chain with many counts. Its target is unknown. The entry originates in a study of T cell repertoires in cytomegalovirus infection. The overall study: From public TCR beta signatures came an indication of both CMV infection and matching HLA type. Regarding the study as a whole: Carriers of CMV and the relevant HLA type were discriminated by public TCR beta frequency. Ex vivo responses were dominated by HLA-C-restricted CMV-specific TCR beta clonotypes.

A single record per CDR3 protein comes from TCRdb applying MiXCR to the reads. The data hold fewer than 550,000 distinct CDR3 sequences, with approximately 15% observed a single time. The sequenced sample consisted of CD8+ T cells from PBMCs. This clonotype was sampled from a human donor in good health (CMV status not recorded). Some clones in this sample may be carry-over from other donors' samples.

DNA of the CDR3: TGTGCCAGCACCCCGACAGGATCCTACGAGCAGTACTTC. Translated, it gives CASTPTGSYEQYF. This chain links TRBV7-9 with TRBJ2-7; perhaps TRBD1 as D (6 bases). Trimming took 7 bases from V and 1 from J, leaving 11 bases between them. Germline lookup yields CDR1 SEHNR and CDR2 FQNEAQ (reference sequence). The CDR3 length is 13 residues. Looking up the rest from reference TRBV7-9 and TRBJ2-7 gives the full variable domain: DTGVSQNPRHKITKRGQNVTFRCDPISEHNRLYWYRQTLGQGPEFLTYFQNEAQLEKSRLLSDRFSAERPKGSFSTLEIQRTEQGDSAMYLCASTPTGSYEQYFGPGTRLTVT.